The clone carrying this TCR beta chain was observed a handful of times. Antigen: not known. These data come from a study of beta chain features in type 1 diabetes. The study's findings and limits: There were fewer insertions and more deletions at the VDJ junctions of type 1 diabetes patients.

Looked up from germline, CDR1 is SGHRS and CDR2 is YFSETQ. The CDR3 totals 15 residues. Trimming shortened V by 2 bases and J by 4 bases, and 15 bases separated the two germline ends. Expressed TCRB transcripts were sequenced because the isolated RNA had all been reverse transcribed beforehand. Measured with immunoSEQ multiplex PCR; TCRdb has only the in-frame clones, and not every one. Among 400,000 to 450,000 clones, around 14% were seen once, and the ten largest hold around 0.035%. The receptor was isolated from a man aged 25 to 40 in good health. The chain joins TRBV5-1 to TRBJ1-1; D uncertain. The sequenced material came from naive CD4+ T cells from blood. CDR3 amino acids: CASSLRPEGVTEAFF. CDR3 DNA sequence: TGCGCCAGCAGCTTAAGACCCGAGGGAGTCACTGAAGCTTTCTTT.